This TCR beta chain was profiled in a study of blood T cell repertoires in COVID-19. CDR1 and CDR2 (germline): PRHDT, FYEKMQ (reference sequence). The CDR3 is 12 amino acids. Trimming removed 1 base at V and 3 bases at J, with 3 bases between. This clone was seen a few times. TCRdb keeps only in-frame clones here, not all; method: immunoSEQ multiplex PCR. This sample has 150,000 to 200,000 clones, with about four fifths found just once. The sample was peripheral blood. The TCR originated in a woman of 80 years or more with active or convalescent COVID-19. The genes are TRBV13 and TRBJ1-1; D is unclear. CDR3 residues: CASSLAYTEAFF. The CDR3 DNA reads TGTGCCAGCAGCTTAGCATACACTGAAGCTTTCTTT.